This TCR beta chain was obtained from a study of graft-versus-host responses after intestinal transplantation. For this clone: Its antigen is unknown.

This CDR3 comprises 12 residues. The germline gives CDR1 SGHNT, CDR2 YYREEE (reference sequence). V was trimmed by 5 bases and J by 4 bases, leaving 6 bases between them. Clones were read by immunoSEQ multiplex PCR, and TCRdb kept only the in-frame ones, dropping some. The sample carries about 80,000 clones, roughly nine tenths recorded once. Sequencing used unstimulated CD4+ T cells sorted from spleen or lymph node cells, obtained before intestinal transplant. The V call is TRBV5-4, the J call TRBJ2-2; D is unresolved. The sequence derives from a human donor who received an intestinal transplant. Here the CDR3 reads CASSISTGELFF. CDR3 nucleotide sequence: TGTGCCAGCAGTATTAGCACCGGGGAGCTGTTTTTT.